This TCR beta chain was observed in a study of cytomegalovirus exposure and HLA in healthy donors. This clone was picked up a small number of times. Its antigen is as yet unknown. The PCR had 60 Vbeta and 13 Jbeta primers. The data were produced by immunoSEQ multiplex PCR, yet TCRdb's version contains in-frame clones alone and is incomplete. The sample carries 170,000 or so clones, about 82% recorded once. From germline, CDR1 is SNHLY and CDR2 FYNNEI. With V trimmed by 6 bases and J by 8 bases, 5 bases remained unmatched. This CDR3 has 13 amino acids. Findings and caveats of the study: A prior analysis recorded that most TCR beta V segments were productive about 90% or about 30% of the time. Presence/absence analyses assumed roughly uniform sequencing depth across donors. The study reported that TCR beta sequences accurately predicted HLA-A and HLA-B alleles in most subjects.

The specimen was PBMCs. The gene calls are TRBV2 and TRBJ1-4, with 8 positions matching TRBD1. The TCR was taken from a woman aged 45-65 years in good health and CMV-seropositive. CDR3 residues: CASSDRGPEKLFF. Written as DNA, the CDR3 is TGTGCCAGCAGCGACAGGGGCCCCGAAAAACTGTTTTTT.